The sample holds many counts of the clone carrying this T cell receptor (beta chain). This specimen belongs to a study of T-cell reconstitution after alpha-beta-depleted transplantation in children. CDR1 and CDR2 from the germline V gene are DFQATT and SNEGSKA (reference sequence). The V and J ends lost 5 bases and 2 bases respectively, with 10 bases between them. The CDR3 runs to 12 residues. Unique molecular identifiers were incorporated during preparation of the TCRbeta library. TCRdb ran MiXCR on the PCR reads and lists one entry per CDR3 protein. The sample records approximately 91,000 distinct CDR3 sequences, about 8% being singletons.

This material consisted of PBMCs from the stem cell graft donor, taken from the stem cell graft. The chain has TRBV20-1 and TRBJ2-7; TRBD1 might be the D (6 bases). This clonotype originated in a human donor who donated a stem cell graft to a child with congenital amegakaryocytic thrombocytopenia. Here the CDR3 reads CSADRQAYEQYF. CDR3 sequence (DNA): TGCAGTGCTGATCGACAGGCCTACGAGCAGTACTTC.